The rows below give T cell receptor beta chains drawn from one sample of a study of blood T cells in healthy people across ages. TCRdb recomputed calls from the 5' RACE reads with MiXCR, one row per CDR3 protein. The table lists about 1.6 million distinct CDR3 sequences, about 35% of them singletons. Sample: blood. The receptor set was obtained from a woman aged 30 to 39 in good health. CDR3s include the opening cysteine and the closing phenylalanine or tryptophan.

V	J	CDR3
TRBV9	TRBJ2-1	CASSVFMGLAPMNERFF
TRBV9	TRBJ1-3	CTSGTGTGGGNTIYF
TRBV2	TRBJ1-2	CASSAAGGYTF
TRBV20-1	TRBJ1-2	CSASTEGRYGYTF
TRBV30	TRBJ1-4	CAGQTGQFGKLFF
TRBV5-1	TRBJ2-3	CASSKAGDTDTQYF
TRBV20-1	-	CSARDSAGADEQYF
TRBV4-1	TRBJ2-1	CASSLDPAGVVNEQFF
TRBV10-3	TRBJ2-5	CAISENSGGEETQYF
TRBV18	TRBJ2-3	CASSPRAGATDMQYF
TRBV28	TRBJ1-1	CASSPGTGDRTEAFF
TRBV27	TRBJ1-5	CASSLGSLTPQHF
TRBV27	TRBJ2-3	CASSPRLAGVRADTQYF
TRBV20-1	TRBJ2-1	CSAKRYNEQFF
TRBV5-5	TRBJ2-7	CASSFTEWGSERYF
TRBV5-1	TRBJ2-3	CASFKGGVDTQYF
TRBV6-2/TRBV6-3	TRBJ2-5	CASSEGQIPAETQYF
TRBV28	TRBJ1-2	CASSTTSGTEYGYTF
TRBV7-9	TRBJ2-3	CASSSTGSADTQYF
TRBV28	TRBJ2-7	CASSPFQREMSYEQYF
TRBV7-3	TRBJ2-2	CASSASGKGTGELFF
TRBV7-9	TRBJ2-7	CASSPAGQVYEQYF
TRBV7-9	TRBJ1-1	CASSPDRGKSYTEAFF
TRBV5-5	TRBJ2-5	CASSLAGPQEAQYF
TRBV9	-	CAGSGVGYEQYF
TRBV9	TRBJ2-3	CASSDTGIRADTQYF
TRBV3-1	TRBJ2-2	CASSQGRGNTGELFF
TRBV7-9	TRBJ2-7	CASSTLQGNHEQYF
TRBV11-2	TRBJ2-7	CASSLQGSKAYEQYF
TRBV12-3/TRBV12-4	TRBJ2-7	CASRSSAEFSYEQYF
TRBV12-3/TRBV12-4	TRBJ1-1	CASASGEVNTEAFF
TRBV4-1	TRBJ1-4	CASSPRAPNEKLFF
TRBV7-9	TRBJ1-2	CASSLDRDTDGYTF
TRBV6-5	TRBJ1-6	CASSYSRDRRGSPLHF
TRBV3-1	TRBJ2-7	CASSKGGIWVRGSSYEQYF
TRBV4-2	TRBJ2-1	CASSHFGTSGNNEQFF